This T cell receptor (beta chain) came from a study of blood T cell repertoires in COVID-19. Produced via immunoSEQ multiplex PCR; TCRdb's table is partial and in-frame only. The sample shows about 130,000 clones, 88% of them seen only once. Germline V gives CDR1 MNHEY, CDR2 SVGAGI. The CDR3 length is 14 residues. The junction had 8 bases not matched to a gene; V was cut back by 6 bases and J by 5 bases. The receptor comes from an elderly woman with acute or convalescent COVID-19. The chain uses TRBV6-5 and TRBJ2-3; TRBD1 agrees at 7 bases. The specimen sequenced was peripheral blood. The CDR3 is CASRSPGTVDTQYF. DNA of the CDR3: TGTGCCAGCAGGTCCCCGGGGACAGTAGATACGCAGTATTTT.